This T cell receptor beta chain was found in a study of cytomegalovirus exposure and HLA in healthy donors. Study information: The roughly 670 first-cohort repertoires shared a platform with the 120 or so validation repertoires, as reported in a later analysis. Study conclusions and caveats: Subsequent analysis revealed that first-cohort TCR clusters tended to co-occur in the approximately 120 validation repertoires. Many donors carried some public TCRs, although rarity characterized most TCR sequences.

From the 120-subject validation cohort, which was separate from the approximately 720-subject first cohort, the donors were drawn. CDR3 size: 16 residues. Germline CDR1 and CDR2: SGDLS and YYNGEE. The V segment lost 2 bases and the J segment 1 base; nucleotides outside the gene matches: 6. Points on this clone: No antigen is known for it.

Profiled with immunoSEQ multiplex PCR; TCRdb holds only in-frame clones, not every one. In the table there are some 150,000 clones, about 91% of which are singletons. The TCR sequence derives from a woman aged 18-29 years in good health and CMV-seropositive. Source material: PBMCs. The chain carries TRBV9 and TRBJ2-3, with 8 nucleotides matching TRBD2. CDR3 region: CASSVLTSGGTDTQYF. The CDR3 bases are TGTGCCAGCAGCGTCCTAACTAGCGGAGGCACAGATACGCAGTATTTT.